The source of this TCR beta chain is a study of graft-versus-host responses after intestinal transplantation. At the level of the study: Grafts were multivisceral, liver-intestinal, or isolated intestinal.

TCRdb's copy holds only in-frame clones and misses some; the assay was immunoSEQ multiplex PCR. Of approximately 100,000 clones in the sample, roughly 93% were seen once. This clone was observed a handful of times. Its antigen is not identified. The CDR3 loop spans 13 amino acids. In germline, CDR1 is LNHDA, CDR2 SQIVND (reference sequence). Trimming shortened V by 4 bases and J by 3 bases, and 7 bases separated the two germline ends. V and J are TRBV19 and TRBJ1-3; the D gene is possibly TRBD1 (5 bases). The sample here was unstimulated CD8+ T cells sorted from spleen or lymph node cells, taken before intestinal transplant. This clonotype was sampled from a human donor who received an intestinal transplant. The CDR3 protein is CASSKDSGNTIYF. The CDR3 coding sequence is TGTGCCAGTAGTAAAGACAGTGGAAACACCATATATTTT.